The 20 T cell receptor beta chains below were found in one sample sequenced in a study of CD8+CD57+ T cells in acquired aplastic anemia (dated by TCRdb to 2016 to 2018). TCRdb records Illumina HiSeq 2000 as the sequencer. Profiling of TCR beta VDJ combinations and CDR3 sequences used genomic DNA as the template. TCRdb cleaned the public reads at Q25 with fastp, built clones with MiXCR and kept in-frame beta chains. Each CDR3 protein appears once, grouped with its most common genes and DNA. Present in this sample are a few hundred thousand distinct CDR3 sequences, 65% to 80% of which were seen just once. 3.5% to 4.5% of the sample is in the top ten clones. Sequenced input: sorted CD4+, CD8+, or CD8+CD57+ T cells (not recorded which) from PBMCs. The receptors here all came from a human donor in good health, serving as a control.

The table lists this clonotype with many counts. The V call is TRBV11-2, the J call TRBJ2-5; weak D call: TRBD1 (6 bases). The CDR3 is 15 residues long. CDR1 and CDR2 (germline): SGHAT, FQNNGV. The ends were cut back, 5 bases at V and 3 bases at J, with 16 bases in the middle. The CDR3 loop is CASSPHATGEETQYF. DNA of the CDR3: TGTGCCAGCAGCCCACACGCGACAGGAGAAGAGACCCAGTACTTC.

This clonotype was counted many times. The genes are TRBV11-2 and TRBJ2-2; 7 bases match TRBD1. This CDR3 has 15 amino acids. Looked up from germline, CDR1 is SGHAT and CDR2 is FQNNGV. Trimming removed 3 bases from V and 0 bases from J; junction bases left unmatched: 1. The CDR3 reads CASSLGQPNTGELFF. The CDR3 DNA reads TGTGCCAGCAGCTTGGGACAGCCGAACACCGGGGAGCTGTTTTTT.

The gene calls are TRBV7-2 and TRBJ2-3; perhaps TRBD2 as D (6 bases). Germline loops: CDR1 SGHTA, CDR2 FQGNSA. Trimming shortened V by 5 bases and J by 8 bases, and 20 bases separated the two germline ends. This CDR3 spans 15 amino acids. DNA for the CDR3: TGTGCCAGCAGCGCGCGGGACTTCACCGCAGCTACGCAGTATTTT. It codes for CASSARDFTAATQYF.

Comment on this clonotype: The junction departs from germline at one end; a sequencing error may be responsible. This chain joins TRBV5-1 and TRBJ1-5; no firm D call. In germline, CDR1 is SGHRS, CDR2 YFSETQ. The CDR3 sequence is 15 residues long. The CDR3 region is CASSVESGRNQPQHF. The CDR3 nucleotides are TGTGCCAGCAGCGTAGAGTCGGGGAGGAATCAGCCCCAGCATTTT.

With regard to this clonotype: A much larger clone lies one base from this, so it may be a read error. The rearrangement links TRBV9 to TRBJ1-3; D is uncertain. The CDR3 has 17 residues. The germline gives CDR1 SGDLS, CDR2 YYNGEE. DNA for the CDR3: TGTGCCAGCAGCGAGACCCATCGGGGATCACCTGGAGACACCATATATTTT. Protein: CASSETHRGSPGDTIYF.

About this clonotype itself: The junction shows a germline mismatch at one end, possibly a read error. The chain joins TRBV2 to TRBJ1-1, with D unresolved. The CDR3 is made up of 14 amino acids. Germline values: CDR1 SNHLY, CDR2 FYNNEI. Here the CDR3 DNA reads TGTGCCAGCAAGGTCGTCAGTGGGAACACCGACGCCGTTTTT. Translated, it gives CASKVVSGNTDAVF. Using reference TRBV2 and TRBJ1-1 for the parts outside the CDR3, the full variable domain is EPEVTQTPSHQVTQMGQEVILRCVPISNHLYFYWYRQILGQKVEFLVSFYNNEISEKSEIFDDQFSVERPDGSNFTLKIRSTKLEDSAMYFCASKVVSGNTDAVFGQGTRLTVV.

On this clonotype itself: A clone one base away is much larger, so this may be a read error. The genes are TRBV10-2 and TRBJ2-7; 8 bases agree with TRBD1. V lost 0 bases and J lost 3; bases outside the gene matches: 1. The CDR3 runs 14 residues. The V gene's germline CDR1 is WSHSY and CDR2 SAAADI. The CDR3: CASSESTGVYEQYF. CDR3 sequence (DNA): TGCGCCAGCAGTGAGTCGACAGGGGTCTACGAGCAGTACTTC.

The chain is built from TRBV24-1 and TRBJ1-5; possible D gene TRBD1, 5 bases. CDR3 length: 13 residues. The V and J ends lost 7 bases and 5 bases respectively, with 11 bases between them. CDR1 and CDR2 (germline): KGHDR, SFDVKD. The CDR3 sequence is CATSGPGDQPQHF. The CDR3 DNA is TGTGCCACCAGCGGACCGGGGGATCAGCCCCAGCATTTT.

CDR3 in amino acids: CATSVGIIRQETQYF. The CDR3 DNA sequence: TGTGCCACCAGTGTGGGGATAATCAGACAAGAGACCCAGTACTTC. The chain combines TRBV24-1 with TRBJ2-7; D is undetermined. Matching the DNA end better, TRBJ2-5 makes the J call doubtful. CDR1 is KGHDR and CDR2 is SFDVKD in the germline V gene. CDR3 length equals 15 residues.

V is TRBV20-1 and J is TRBJ2-7, with a possible D match to TRBD2 (5 bases). Germline lookup yields CDR1 DFQATT and CDR2 SNEGSKA (reference sequence). Trimming left V 5 bases short and J 4 bases short, with 18 bases between. CDR3 length: 14 residues. In DNA form, the CDR3 reads TGCAGTGCTCGAACGAGCGGCGAACAGTACGAGCAGTACTTC. It translates to CSARTSGEQYEQYF.

CDR3 in amino acids: CSASSINNEKLFF. In nucleotides, the CDR3 is TGCAGTGCTAGTTCGATAAATAATGAAAAACTGTTTTTT. J is TRBJ1-4 and V is TRBV20-1; D ambiguous. Germline CDR1 is DFQATT and CDR2 is SNEGSKA (reference sequence). Deletions cut 3 bases from V and 4 bases from J, with 9 bases between. The CDR3 is 13 amino acids.

Regarding this clonotype: One junction end does not reproduce the germline sequence, and a read error may be involved. The rearrangement uses TRBV5-1 and TRBJ2-5, with 9 bases fitting TRBD2. The CDR3 spans 14 residues. Germline CDR1 SGHRS, CDR2 YFSETQ. The CDR3 DNA follows: TGTGCCAGCAGTACCGGGACTAGCTTGGAGACCCAGTACTTC. Its translation is CASSTGTSLETQYF.

This chain links TRBV19 with TRBJ1-2; 9 bases fit TRBD1. The junction had 4 bases not matched to a gene; V was cut back by 4 bases and J by 4 bases. Per the germline V gene, CDR1 is LNHDA and CDR2 is SQIVND (reference sequence). The CDR3 has 14 amino acids. The CDR3 loop is CASSNRGRGYGYTF. The CDR3 DNA sequence: TGTGCCAGTAGTAACAGGGGGCGCGGCTATGGCTACACCTTC.

DNA for the CDR3: TGCGCCAGCAGCTTTGGGGGAGGAGAGACGTATTTT. This sequence encodes CASSFGGGETYF. V is TRBV5-1 and J is TRBJ2-3; D perhaps matches TRBD2 (6 bases). The germline CDR1 and CDR2 sequences are SGHRS and YFSETQ. The CDR3 runs 12 residues. Trimming left V 2 bases short and J 14 bases short, with 15 bases between.

About this clonotype: One end of the junction is discordant with germline, which a read error may explain. This chain connects TRBV20-1 to TRBJ2-3; D is perhaps TRBD1 or TRBD2 (6 bases each). Germline CDR1 DFQATT, CDR2 SNEGSKA (reference sequence). The CDR3 has 13 residues. CDR3 loop: CSAVLGGTGTRYF. The CDR3 region has the DNA TGCAGCGCCGTTCTCGGGGGCACAGGCACGCGGTATTTT.

This clonotype was detected a few times. A clone one base away is much larger, so this may be a read error. The chain has TRBV20-1 and TRBJ1-1, with TRBD1 matching over 7 bases. There are 11 residues in the CDR3. Germline CDR1 DFQATT, CDR2 SNEGSKA (reference sequence). The CDR3 DNA reads as TGCAGTGCCAGAGGGGGCTTTGAAGCTCTCTTT. It is translated as CSARGGFEALF.

The chain links TRBV19 to TRBJ1-5; D gene unclear. The V end lost 6 bases, the J end lost 2 bases, and 8 bases lay between the germline ends. Germline loops: CDR1 LNHDA, CDR2 SQIVND (reference sequence). The CDR3 has 13 residues. The CDR3 spells CASSSQGNQPQHF. The CDR3 DNA sequence: TGTGCCAGTAGCAGCCAGGGCAATCAGCCCCAGCATTTT.

For this clonotype: The missing conserved phenylalanine or tryptophan at the end of this CDR3 makes a read error likely. It is unclear where the CDR3 begins or ends on the DNA, so no DNA is shown, and the CDR3 is as TCRdb lists it. The V gene is TRBV5-1, the J gene TRBJ1-6. Inclusive of both ends, the CDR3 amounts to 8 amino acids. Germline-derived CDR1 and CDR2 are SGHRS and YFSETQ. The CDR3 sequence: CASSQGLS.

In the case of this clonotype: Lacking the conserved final phenylalanine or tryptophan, this CDR3 likely reflects a read error. The DNA is left out, because the CDR3 cannot be placed on it with certainty; the CDR3 is given as TCRdb lists it. This CDR3 is CASSLKTGLATH. The chain has TRBV7-2 and TRBJ1-2. The CDR3 contains 12 residues when both ends are counted. From germline, CDR1 is SGHTA and CDR2 FQGNSA.

The chain couples TRBV12-3 or TRBV12-4 to TRBJ1-2; possible D gene TRBD1, 5 bases. This CDR3 is 16 amino acids long. V was pared by 7 bases and J by 4 bases, with 22 bases between. CDR3 sequence (DNA): TGTGCCAGCATCGGGGACGCTTTTAACGCGGCCTATGGCTACACCTTC. Amino acid sequence: CASIGDAFNAAYGYTF.